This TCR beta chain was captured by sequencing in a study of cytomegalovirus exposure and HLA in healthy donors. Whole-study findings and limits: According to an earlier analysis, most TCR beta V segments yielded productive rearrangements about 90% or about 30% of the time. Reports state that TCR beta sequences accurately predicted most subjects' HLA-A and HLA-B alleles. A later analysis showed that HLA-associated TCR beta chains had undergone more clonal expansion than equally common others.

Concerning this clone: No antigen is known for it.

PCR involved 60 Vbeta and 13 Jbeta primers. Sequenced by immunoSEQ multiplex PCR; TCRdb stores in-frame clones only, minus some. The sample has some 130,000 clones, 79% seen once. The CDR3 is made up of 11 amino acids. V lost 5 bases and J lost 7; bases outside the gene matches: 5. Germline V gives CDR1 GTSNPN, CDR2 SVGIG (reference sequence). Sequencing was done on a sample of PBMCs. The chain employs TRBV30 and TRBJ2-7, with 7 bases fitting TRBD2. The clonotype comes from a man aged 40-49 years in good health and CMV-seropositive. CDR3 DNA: TGTGCCTGGGGGTGGGGGGGGGAGCAGTACTTC. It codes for CAWGWGGEQYF.